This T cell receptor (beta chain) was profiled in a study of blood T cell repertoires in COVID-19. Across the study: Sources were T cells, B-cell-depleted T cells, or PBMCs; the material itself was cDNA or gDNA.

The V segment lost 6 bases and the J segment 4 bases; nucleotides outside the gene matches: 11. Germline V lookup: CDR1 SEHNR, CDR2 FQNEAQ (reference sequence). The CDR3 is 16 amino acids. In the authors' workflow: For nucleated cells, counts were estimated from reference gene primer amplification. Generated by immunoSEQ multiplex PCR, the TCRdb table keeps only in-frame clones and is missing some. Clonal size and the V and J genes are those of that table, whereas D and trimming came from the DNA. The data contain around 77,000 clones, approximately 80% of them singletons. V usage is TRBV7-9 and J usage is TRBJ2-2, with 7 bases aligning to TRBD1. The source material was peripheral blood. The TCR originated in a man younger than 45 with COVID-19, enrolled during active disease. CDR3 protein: CASSFDLGTATGELFF. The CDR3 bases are TGTGCCAGCAGTTTCGACCTCGGGACAGCCACCGGGGAGCTGTTTTTT.